These T cell receptor beta chains were read from a single sample in a study of blood T cell repertoires in COVID-19. Clones were sequenced by immunoSEQ multiplex PCR, and TCRdb holds only the in-frame ones, with some missing. This sample has approximately 350,000 clones, with about 86% found just once. The specimen sequenced was peripheral blood. These receptors were taken from a woman aged 55-70 years with COVID-19, enrolled during active disease. Each CDR3 is given with its conserved first and last residue. A D gene is named only where the DNA matches it firmly. Rows give clone size only sometimes, using once, few, many, or a class for an expanded clone.

abundance	d_gene	j_gene	v_gene	CDR3nt	CDR3aa
-	TRBD1	TRBJ1-1	TRBV19	TGTGCCAGTAGACAGGGGGCCAACACTGAAGCTTTCTTT	CASRQGANTEAFF
-	-	TRBJ2-1	TRBV24-1	TGTGCCACCAGTGATTTGAGGAGTGAGCAGTTCTTC	CATSDLRSEQFF
once	-	TRBJ1-4	TRBV7-8	TGTGCCAGCAGCTTAGTGAGTCACCGAACTAATGAAAAACTGTTTTTT	CASSLVSHRTNEKLFF
-	TRBD1	TRBJ2-7	TRBV10-3	TGTGCCATCACCGTTAACAGGGGAGTCGATCCGTACTTC	CAITVNRGVDPYF
-	TRBD2	TRBJ2-3	TRBV24-1	TGTGCCACTACCCCAGGCCCCCTAGCGGGGGTGACTAGCAACGGCACAGATACGCAGTATTTT	CATTPGPLAGVTSNGTDTQYF
-	-	TRBJ1-1	TRBV6-6	TGTGCCAGCAGTTACTCGAACGGGGGTGAAGCTTTCTTT	CASSYSNGGEAFF
-	TRBD1	TRBJ2-5	TRBV6-2/TRBV6-3	TGTGCCAGCAGTTACGGCGGACAGGAAGAGACCCAGTACTTC	CASSYGGQEETQYF
-	TRBD1	TRBJ1-2	TRBV4-3	TGCGCCAGCAGCCAAGAATGGTCGACAGGGACGAGAGGCTACACCTTC	CASSQEWSTGTRGYTF
-	-	TRBJ1-5	TRBV27	TGTGCCAGCAGTTTCGGGACACATAGCAATCAGCCCCAGCATTTT	CASSFGTHSNQPQHF
once	TRBD1	TRBJ1-4	TRBV11-2	TGTGCCAGCAGCTCCGACAGGGGGAGAAATGAAAAACTGTTTTTT	CASSSDRGRNEKLFF
-	-	TRBJ1-6	TRBV11-3	TGTGCCAGCAGCTTAGATCCAAATTCACCCCTCCACTTT	CASSLDPNSPLHF
-	TRBD2	TRBJ2-3	TRBV7-9	TGTGCCAGCAGCTACAACCCTAGCGGGGGGGCTGGGGATACGCAGTATTTT	CASSYNPSGGAGDTQYF
-	-	TRBJ2-3	TRBV24-1	TGTGCCACCAGTGATAACGGGTGGGGCGGAAACACAGATACGCAGTATTTT	CATSDNGWGGNTDTQYF
-	TRBD1	TRBJ1-6	TRBV6-5	TGTGCCAGCAGTTCCAAACAGGGGGCTGATTCACCCCTCCACTTT	CASSSKQGADSPLHF
few	TRBD2	TRBJ2-3	TRBV10-3	TGTGCCATCGGTCAAGCGGGGGGGGTTAGCACAGATACGCAGTATTTT	CAIGQAGGVSTDTQYF
-	TRBD2	TRBJ2-1	TRBV2	TGTGCCACCTATAGCGGGGAGGGCAATGAGCAGTTCTTC	CATYSGEGNEQFF
-	-	TRBJ2-2	TRBV29-1	TGCAGCGCCTCCGGGTCTTTGAACACCGGGGAGCTGTTTTTT	CSASGSLNTGELFF
-	-	TRBJ1-2	TRBV2	TGTGCCAGCAGCGCCGATGGGCATAACTATGGCTACACCTTC	CASSADGHNYGYTF
-	-	TRBJ1-2	TRBV7-2	TGTGCCAGCAGTCCCGCCTCTGGAACGGGCTATGGCTACACCTTC	CASSPASGTGYGYTF
-	TRBD1	TRBJ2-7	TRBV18	TGTGCCAGCTCACCCCTCCCCCCGGGACAGAACTACGAGCAGTACTTC	CASSPLPPGQNYEQYF
-	TRBD1	TRBJ2-3	TRBV19	TGTGCCAGTAGTATTGACAGGGGGCTAGATACGCAGTATTTT	CASSIDRGLDTQYF
-	-	TRBJ1-1	TRBV3-1/TRBV3-2	TGTGCCAGCAGCCAAGACGGAGGGCAATTGAACACTGAAGCTTTCTTT	CASSQDGGQLNTEAFF
-	-	TRBJ1-5	TRBV11-3	TGTGCCAGCAGCTTAAACTTTGGGGGGTACCGGGATCAGCCCCAGCATTTT	CASSLNFGGYRDQPQHF
-	-	TRBJ2-2	TRBV7-3	TGTGCCAGCAGCTTAAACCCATGGGGAGCCGGGGAGCTGTTTTTT	CASSLNPWGAGELFF
-	-	TRBJ1-4	TRBV5-4	TGTGCCAGCAGCTGGGGGGAGCCACCCGAAAAACTGTTTTTT	CASSWGEPPEKLFF
-	TRBD1	TRBJ1-2	TRBV5-6	TGTGCCAGCAGCCTGCCGGGACAGGGGGACCCTAACTATGGCTACACCTTC	CASSLPGQGDPNYGYTF
-	-	TRBJ1-2	TRBV6-5	TGTGCCAGCAGTTACACACTGATAGGACAGAACTATGGCTACACCTTC	CASSYTLIGQNYGYTF
-	TRBD1	TRBJ1-6	TRBV7-2	TGTGCCAGCAGCCCAACAGGGGGTAGGAGTAATTCACCCCTCCACTTT	CASSPTGGRSNSPLHF
few	-	TRBJ1-6	TRBV13	TGTGCCAGCAGCCGACGGGGGGGATCTAATTCACCCCTCCACTTT	CASSRRGGSNSPLHF
-	TRBD1	TRBJ2-5	TRBV4-2	TGTGCCAGCAGCCAACCCGACAGGGGAGGTGGAGAGACCCAGTACTTC	CASSQPDRGGGETQYF
-	-	TRBJ2-7	TRBV3-1/TRBV3-2	TGTGCCAGCAGCCAAGATGGAGGGACAGTTTCCTACGAGCAGTACTTC	CASSQDGGTVSYEQYF
-	-	TRBJ2-7	TRBV30	TGTGCCTGGAGCCCTGTATGGGGGGTAACTTCCTACGAGCAGTACTTC	CAWSPVWGVTSYEQYF